Sequencing of this T cell receptor (beta chain) was carried out in a study of blood T cell repertoires in COVID-19. Whole-study context: PBMCs, B-cell-depleted T cells, or T cells provided the cDNA or gDNA that made up the material.

This clone was counted a single time. V gave up 5 bases and J gave up 1 base, with 15 bases separating them. The length of the CDR3 is 15 residues. Germline CDR1 and CDR2: SGHDT and YYEEEE. The assay was immunoSEQ multiplex PCR, and TCRdb's table has in-frame clones only and misses some. This sample has around 27,000 clones, with approximately 86% found just once. This TCR was sampled from a human donor in a cohort sampled during active COVID-19. The chain joins TRBV5-6 to TRBJ1-2, with D perhaps matching TRBD1 (6 bases). Specimen: peripheral blood. CDR3 residues: CASRYRGGGNYGYTF. In nucleotides, the CDR3 is TGTGCCAGCAGGTACCGTGGGGGCGGTAACTATGGCTACACCTTC.